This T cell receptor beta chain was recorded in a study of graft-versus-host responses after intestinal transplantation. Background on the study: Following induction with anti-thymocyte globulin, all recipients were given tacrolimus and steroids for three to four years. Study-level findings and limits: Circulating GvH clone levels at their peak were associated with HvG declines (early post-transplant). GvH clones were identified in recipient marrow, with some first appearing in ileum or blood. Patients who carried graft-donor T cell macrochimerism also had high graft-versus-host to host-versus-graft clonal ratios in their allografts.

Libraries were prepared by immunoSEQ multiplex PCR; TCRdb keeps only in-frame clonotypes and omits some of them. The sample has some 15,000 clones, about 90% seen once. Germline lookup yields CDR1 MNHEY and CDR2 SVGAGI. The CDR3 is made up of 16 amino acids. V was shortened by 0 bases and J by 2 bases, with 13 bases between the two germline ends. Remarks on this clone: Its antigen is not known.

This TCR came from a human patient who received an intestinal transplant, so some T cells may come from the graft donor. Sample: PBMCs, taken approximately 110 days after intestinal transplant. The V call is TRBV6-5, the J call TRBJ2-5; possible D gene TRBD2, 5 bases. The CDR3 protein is CASSYSYPRRQETQYF. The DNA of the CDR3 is TGTGCCAGCAGTTACTCCTACCCTAGGAGGCAAGAGACCCAGTACTTC.